This TCR beta chain originates from a study of cytotoxic CD8 clonotypes in ibrutinib-treated CLL. Method: immunoSEQ multiplex PCR; TCRdb's copy keeps in-frame clones and lacks some. The data hold some 300,000 clones, with 80% observed a single time. V gave up 0 bases and J gave up 5 bases, with 8 bases separating them. The CDR3 has 13 residues. The V gene's germline CDR1 is SGDLS and CDR2 YYNGEE. The TCR comes from a human donor with chronic lymphocytic leukemia. The sample was PBMCs, taken before ibrutinib treatment. The V and J genes are TRBV9 and TRBJ1-1; no definite D call. CDR3 in amino acids: CASSVEILTEAFF. DNA of the CDR3: TGTGCCAGCAGCGTAGAGATTCTGACTGAAGCTTTCTTT. Full variable domain (rest looked up from reference TRBV9 and TRBJ1-1): DSGVTQTPKHLITATGQRVTLRCSPRSGDLSVYWYQQSLDQGLQFLIQYYNGEERAKGNILERFSAQQFPDLHSELNLSSLELGDSALYFCASSVEILTEAFFGQGTRLTVV.